A single sample is the source of the 3 T cell receptor beta chains below, sequenced in a study of Graves' ophthalmopathy and Graves' hyperthyroidism. For repertoire sequencing, the TCR beta CDR3 regions were amplified from RNA transcripts. An opening RT-PCR round employed HTBI primers and preceded a second-round multiplex PCR. TCRdb itself ran the multiplex PCR reads through MiXCR, one entry per CDR3 protein. The data hold under 250,000 distinct CDR3 sequences, with roughly a fifth observed a single time. Sequenced material: peripheral blood. The receptors were sampled from a woman aged 50 to 60 with Graves' ophthalmopathy.

This clonotype was seen ten or more times. This chain connects TRBV3-1 to TRBJ2-7; 11 bases are a match to TRBD1. Per the germline V gene, CDR1 is LGHDT and CDR2 is YNNKEL (reference sequence). J gave up 4 bases and V 2 bases, and 13 bases lay outside the gene matches. The CDR3 extends over 18 amino acids. CDR3 sequence reads: CASSQYLPIGTGGYEQYF. Here the CDR3 DNA reads TGTGCCAGCAGCCAATATCTACCGATCGGGACAGGGGGTTACGAGCAGTACTTC.

The CDR3 here is CSAKQGDQPQHF. CDR3 bases: TGCAGTGCGAAACAGGGGGATCAGCCCCAGCATTTT. V is TRBV20-1 and J is TRBJ1-5; 8 nucleotides match TRBD1. CDR1 DFQATT and CDR2 SNEGSKA come from the germline V gene (reference sequence). The CDR3 extends over 12 amino acids. With 6 bases clipped from V and 5 bases from J, the junction kept 3 bases outside the gene matches.

This clonotype was detected many times. The V call is TRBV6-2 or TRBV6-3, the J call TRBJ2-2; tentative D call: TRBD2 (6 bases). The V gene lost 7 bases and the J gene lost 7 bases, with 16 bases spanning the gap. CDR1 is MNHEY and CDR2 is SVGEGT in the germline V gene. The CDR3 spans 14 residues. The CDR3 DNA sequence: TGTGCCAGCACCGACAGTTACGGGGGCGGGGAGCTGTTTTTT. This encodes CASTDSYGGGELFF.